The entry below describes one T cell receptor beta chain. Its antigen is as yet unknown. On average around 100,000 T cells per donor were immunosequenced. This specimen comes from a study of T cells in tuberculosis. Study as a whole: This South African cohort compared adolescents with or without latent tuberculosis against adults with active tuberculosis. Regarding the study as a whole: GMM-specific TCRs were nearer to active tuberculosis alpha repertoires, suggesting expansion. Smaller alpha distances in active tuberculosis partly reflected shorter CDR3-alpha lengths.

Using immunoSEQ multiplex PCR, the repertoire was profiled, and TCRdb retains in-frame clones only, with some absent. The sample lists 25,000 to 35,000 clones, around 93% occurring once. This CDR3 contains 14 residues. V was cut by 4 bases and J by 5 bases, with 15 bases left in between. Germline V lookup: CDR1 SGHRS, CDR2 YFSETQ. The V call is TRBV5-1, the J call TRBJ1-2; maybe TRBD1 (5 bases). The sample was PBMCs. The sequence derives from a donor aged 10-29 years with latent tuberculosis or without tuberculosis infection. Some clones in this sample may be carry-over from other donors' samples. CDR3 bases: TGCGCCAGCAGCCCTGGGGCAGTTTGGTATGGCTACACCTTC. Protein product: CASSPGAVWYGYTF.